The rows below give T cell receptor beta chains drawn from one sample of a study of cytomegalovirus exposure and HLA in healthy donors. Some clones are missing from TCRdb's copy, which holds only in-frame ones; the method was immunoSEQ multiplex PCR. Of about 190,000 clones listed, around 81% are singletons. The sample comprised PBMCs. These receptors all come from a woman younger than 35 in good health and CMV-seropositive. CDR3s include the opening cysteine and the closing phenylalanine or tryptophan. The order of the fields is clone size, D gene, V gene, J gene, CDR3 DNA, CDR3 protein. A D gene is named only where the DNA matches it firmly. Rows may omit the clone size; those that give it use once, few, many or a size class.

few	.	TRBV28	TRBJ2-7	TGTGCCAGCAGCTGGGGGCGGATTGGATACGAGCAGTACTTC	CASSWGRIGYEQYF
.	TRBD1	TRBV2	TRBJ1-3	TGTGCCAGCAGAAGACAGGGGGCGGTAGGAAACACCATATATTTT	CASRRQGAVGNTIYF
few	.	TRBV7-2	TRBJ1-5	TGTGCCAGCAGCCCGGGGCCGGGACATATCGACTATAGCAATCAGCCCCAGCATTTT	CASSPGPGHIDYSNQPQHF
.	.	TRBV5-1	TRBJ1-2	TGCGCCAGCAGCAGGAAATTAACAGGAGGACAGTCCTATGGCTACACCTTC	CASSRKLTGGQSYGYTF
.	TRBD1	TRBV5-1	TRBJ2-3	TGCGCCAGCAGCCTTGATGACAGGGAAACAGATACGCAGTATTTT	CASSLDDRETDTQYF
.	.	TRBV28	TRBJ1-2	TGTGCCAGCAGCTCCGGGGGATGGCAGCGATTTTATGGCTACACCTTC	CASSSGGWQRFYGYTF
.	.	TRBV5-4	TRBJ2-5	TGTGCCAGCAGCCCTCCGGGGGACGCGGAGACCCAGTACTTC	CASSPPGDAETQYF
.	.	TRBV4-1	TRBJ2-3	TGCGCCAGCAGCCTGTCTGGGGGCGCAGATACGCAGTATTTT	CASSLSGGADTQYF
.	TRBD1	TRBV28	TRBJ2-7	TGTGCCAGCAGTTTGAGGGACAGGGCTGACTACGAGCAGTACTTC	CASSLRDRADYEQYF
.	TRBD1	TRBV5-1	TRBJ2-3	TGCGCCAGCAGCTTACAGGGGTCAGATACGCAGTATTTT	CASSLQGSDTQYF
.	.	TRBV9	TRBJ1-2	TGTGCCAGCAGGAACGACAAGAACTATGGCTACACCTTC	CASRNDKNYGYTF
.	.	TRBV19	TRBJ1-5	TGTGCCAGTAAGAAGGGAGATCAGCCCCAGCATTTT	CASKKGDQPQHF
.	.	TRBV6-5	TRBJ1-6	TGTGCCAGCAGTTACCTCGGAGAAACGACCCCCCTCCACTTT	CASSYLGETTPLHF
.	.	TRBV5-1	TRBJ1-5	TGCGCCAGCAGCTACGGGAGTAATCAGCCCCAGCATTTT	CASSYGSNQPQHF
.	.	TRBV30	TRBJ1-5	TGTGCCTGGAGTGGGACAGTTAGCAATCAGCCCCAGCATTTT	CAWSGTVSNQPQHF
.	TRBD1	TRBV6-5	TRBJ1-2	TGTGCCAGCAGTGCCCCGGGAGACAGGGGCCATGGCTACACCTTC	CASSAPGDRGHGYTF
.	TRBD2	TRBV7-2	TRBJ2-7	TGTGCCAGCAACGCGGGGGAGAGCCCCTACGAGCAGTACTTC	CASNAGESPYEQYF
.	TRBD1	TRBV19	TRBJ1-2	TGTGCCAGTAGCCTGACAGGGAAACTCTATGGCTACACCTTC	CASSLTGKLYGYTF
.	.	TRBV6-1	TRBJ2-1	TGTGCCAGCGGACTCGGTGAGGGTTCCTACAATGAGCAGTTCTTC	CASGLGEGSYNEQFF
.	TRBD1	TRBV5-6	TRBJ1-5	TGTGCCAGCAGCTTGTCGGGCAGGGGGAATCAGCCCCAGCATTTT	CASSLSGRGNQPQHF
.	.	TRBV19	TRBJ2-3	TGTGCCAGTAGTAGCGGGAGCACAGATACGCAGTATTTT	CASSSGSTDTQYF
.	.	TRBV30	TRBJ2-2	TGTGCCCTTACGAGGGCTGCCAATGGGGAGCTGTTTTTT	CALTRAANGELFF
.	TRBD1	TRBV4-1	TRBJ1-4	TGCGCCAGCAGCCTTCAGGGGGCGCGGGAAAAACTGTTTTTT	CASSLQGAREKLFF
few	.	TRBV5-6	TRBJ2-2	TGTGCCAGCAGCTTGAGTCCGTGGAGTGGGGAGCTGTTTTTT	CASSLSPWSGELFF
.	.	TRBV5-1	TRBJ2-4	TGCGCCAGCAGCCAAACAGGTGGCAAAAACATTCAGTACTTC	CASSQTGGKNIQYF
.	.	TRBV19	TRBJ1-2	TGTGCCAGTAGCCTCGAGGACAGCCCTTCATATGGCTACACCTTC	CASSLEDSPSYGYTF
.	TRBD1	TRBV11-2	TRBJ1-2	TGTGCCAGCAGCTACGACAGGGGGATGGATGGCTACACCTTC	CASSYDRGMDGYTF
.	TRBD2	TRBV7-3	TRBJ2-1	TGTGCCAGCAGCACCCATAGCGGGGGGAAAGGGTACAATGAGCAGTTCTTC	CASSTHSGGKGYNEQFF
.	.	TRBV7-6	TRBJ2-3	TGTGCCAGCAGCTTATTGGGGGGGCCTAGCACAGATACGCAGTATTTT	CASSLLGGPSTDTQYF
.	.	TRBV18	TRBJ2-2	TGTGCCAGCTCACCACCGAGTGGGGGCCGGAACACCGGGGAGCTGTTTTTT	CASSPPSGGRNTGELFF
few	.	TRBV5-4	TRBJ1-1	TGTGCCAGCAGCCTGGGCGAGGAAGCTTTCTTT	CASSLGEEAFF
.	.	TRBV6-6	TRBJ1-1	TGTGCCAGCAGTCCTTGGGGAGGGGGCACTGAAGCTTTCTTT	CASSPWGGGTEAFF
.	.	TRBV19	TRBJ1-1	TGTGCCAGTAGTATAATCCGGGGGAGATTAGGTGAAGCTTTCTTT	CASSIIRGRLGEAFF
.	.	TRBV11-2	TRBJ1-2	TGTGCCAGCAGCTATGGGACACACTATGGCTACACCTTC	CASSYGTHYGYTF
few	TRBD1	TRBV19	TRBJ1-1	TGTGCCAGTAGTATGGACAGGGTCACTGAAGCTTTCTTT	CASSMDRVTEAFF
.	.	TRBV5-1	TRBJ1-2	TGCGCCAGCAGCTTGGACATTTTCTATGGCTACACCTTC	CASSLDIFYGYTF
.	TRBD1	TRBV7-9	TRBJ2-5	TGTGCCAGCAGCTACCGTGACAGGGGATCGGAGACCCAGTACTTC	CASSYRDRGSETQYF
.	.	TRBV11-3	TRBJ2-2	TGTGCCAGCCGCCTCGGTGCCGGGGAGCTGTTTTTT	CASRLGAGELFF
.	.	TRBV5-4	TRBJ1-6	TGTGCCAGCAGCCGCCGGGGGGCGATATATAATTCACCCCTCCACTTT	CASSRRGAIYNSPLHF
.	.	TRBV5-1	TRBJ1-2	TGCGCCAGCAGCTTATCCCCACGGGATGGCTACACCTTC	CASSLSPRDGYTF
once	.	TRBV7-6	TRBJ1-2	TGTGCCAGCAGCTTAGTCGCTAGCGGCTACTATGGCTACACCTTC	CASSLVASGYYGYTF
.	.	TRBV5-5	TRBJ2-3	TGTGCCAGCAGCTCAGGTACAGGGATTTCCACAGATACGCAGTATTTT	CASSSGTGISTDTQYF
.	TRBD1	TRBV18	TRBJ2-5	TGTGCCAGCTCTCCCCGACAGGGTAGGGAGACCCAGTACTTC	CASSPRQGRETQYF
.	TRBD2	TRBV6-5	TRBJ2-5	TGTGCCAGCAGTTACTTGGGGGGGGGTGAAGAGACCCAGTACTTC	CASSYLGGGEETQYF
few	.	TRBV4-1	TRBJ1-5	TGCGCCAGCAGCCAAGTCGGACTGGGGGGGCTAAGCAATCAGCCCCAGCATTTT	CASSQVGLGGLSNQPQHF
.	.	TRBV6-1	TRBJ1-1	TGTGCCAGCAGTGACGTGCAGTGGAACACTGAAGCTTTCTTT	CASSDVQWNTEAFF
.	TRBD1	TRBV7-2	TRBJ2-7	TGTGCCAGCAGCTTAGCGGGAGACAGGGGGCGCCACGAGCAGTACTTC	CASSLAGDRGRHEQYF
.	.	TRBV27	TRBJ1-6	TGTGCCAGCAGCTTGGGGCCCGACTATTCACCCCTCCACTTT	CASSLGPDYSPLHF
.	.	TRBV2	TRBJ1-2	TGTGCCAGCAGTGGAGATAACTATGGCTACACCTTC	CASSGDNYGYTF
.	.	TRBV6-1	TRBJ2-1	TGTGCCAGCAGTGATAAACCGGACTTGGAGGATGAGCAGTTCTTC	CASSDKPDLEDEQFF